Listed below are T cell receptor beta chains from one sample, sequenced in a study of blood T cell repertoires in COVID-19. TCRdb keeps only in-frame clones here, not all; method: immunoSEQ multiplex PCR. The sample carries 180,000 or so clones, roughly 80% recorded once. Sequencing used peripheral blood. These receptors were collected from a woman between 65 and 79 years old with acute or convalescent COVID-19. Both conserved end residues are part of each CDR3. A D gene is named only where the DNA matches it firmly. The listing skips clone size in some rows; elsewhere it reads once, few, many or a size class.

CDR3aa: CASSQDLGAGGETQYF
CDR3nt: TGCGCCAGCAGCCAAGATCTAGGAGCCGGGGGGGAGACCCAGTACTTC
v_gene: TRBV4-1
d_gene: TRBD2
len: 16
abundance: -
j_gene: TRBJ2-5

CDR3aa: CASSQEGQGYNSPLHF
CDR3nt: TGTGCCAGCAGCCAGGAAGGACAGGGCTATAATTCACCCCTCCACTTT
v_gene: TRBV5-4
d_gene: TRBD1
len: 16
abundance: -
j_gene: TRBJ1-6

CDR3aa: CASSPTTGGNSPLHF
CDR3nt: TGTGCCAGCAGTCCTACGACAGGGGGTAATTCACCCCTCCACTTT
v_gene: TRBV28
d_gene: TRBD1
len: 15
abundance: -
j_gene: TRBJ1-6

CDR3aa: CASSIHSANYGYTF
CDR3nt: TGTGCCAGCAGTATCCACAGTGCAAACTATGGCTACACCTTC
v_gene: TRBV28
d_gene: -
len: 14
abundance: -
j_gene: TRBJ1-2

CDR3aa: CASSIDRGVANTQYF
CDR3nt: TGTGCCAGTAGTATAGATCGCGGTGTGGCAAATACGCAGTATTTT
v_gene: TRBV19
d_gene: -
len: 15
abundance: -
j_gene: TRBJ2-3

CDR3aa: CASSARERAKNIQYF
CDR3nt: TGTGCCAGCAGCGCCCGGGAGAGGGCCAAAAACATTCAGTACTTC
v_gene: TRBV11-2
d_gene: -
len: 15
abundance: -
j_gene: TRBJ2-4

CDR3aa: CASSQDRTDDSPLHF
CDR3nt: TGTGCCAGCAGCCAAGATCGGACAGATGATTCACCCCTCCACTTT
v_gene: TRBV4-2
d_gene: -
len: 15
abundance: once
j_gene: TRBJ1-6

CDR3aa: CASSPPRVSDGYTF
CDR3nt: TGTGCCAGCAGTCCCCCTAGAGTCTCCGACGGCTACACCTTC
v_gene: TRBV6-2/TRBV6-3
d_gene: -
len: 14
abundance: -
j_gene: TRBJ1-2

CDR3aa: CSASKSSGGWEQFF
CDR3nt: TGCAGTGCTAGTAAATCTAGCGGGGGCTGGGAGCAGTTCTTC
v_gene: TRBV20-1
d_gene: TRBD2
len: 14
abundance: -
j_gene: TRBJ2-1

CDR3aa: CASSPNSGGQSYEQYF
CDR3nt: TGCGCCAGCAGCCCCAATAGCGGGGGGCAATCCTACGAGCAGTACTTC
v_gene: TRBV5-1
d_gene: TRBD2
len: 16
abundance: -
j_gene: TRBJ2-7

CDR3aa: CAWSLPAGELFF
CDR3nt: TGTGCCTGGAGTCTTCCAGCCGGGGAGCTGTTTTTT
v_gene: TRBV30
d_gene: -
len: 12
abundance: few
j_gene: TRBJ2-2

CDR3aa: CASSQYLTGSYEQYF
CDR3nt: TGTGCCAGCAGCCAATACCTGACAGGGAGCTACGAGCAGTACTTC
v_gene: TRBV3-1/TRBV3-2
d_gene: TRBD1
len: 15
abundance: few
j_gene: TRBJ2-7

CDR3aa: CASSQVEDTEAFF
CDR3nt: TGTGCCAGCAGCCAAGTTGAGGATACTGAAGCTTTCTTT
v_gene: TRBV3-1/TRBV3-2
d_gene: -
len: 13
abundance: -
j_gene: TRBJ1-1

CDR3aa: CASRGQGLDTQYF
CDR3nt: TGTGCCAGCAGGGGACAGGGGTTAGATACGCAGTATTTT
v_gene: TRBV12-3/TRBV12-4
d_gene: TRBD1
len: 13
abundance: -
j_gene: TRBJ2-3

CDR3aa: CASSPPRGNTYNEQFF
CDR3nt: TGTGCCAGCTCACCTCCCCGAGGGAACACCTACAATGAGCAGTTCTTC
v_gene: TRBV18
d_gene: -
len: 16
abundance: -
j_gene: TRBJ2-1

CDR3aa: CAISSGRASYNEQFF
CDR3nt: TGTGCCATCAGTAGCGGGAGGGCTTCCTACAATGAGCAGTTCTTC
v_gene: TRBV10-3
d_gene: TRBD2
len: 15
abundance: -
j_gene: TRBJ2-1

CDR3aa: CAWSAGARGSNTEAFF
CDR3nt: TGTGCCTGGAGCGCAGGGGCCCGGGGCTCAAACACTGAAGCTTTCTTT
v_gene: TRBV30
d_gene: -
len: 16
abundance: -
j_gene: TRBJ1-1

CDR3aa: CASSLQSSGTSTDTQYF
CDR3nt: TGCGCCAGCAGCTTGCAGTCTAGCGGCACTAGCACAGATACGCAGTATTTT
v_gene: TRBV5-1
d_gene: TRBD2
len: 17
abundance: -
j_gene: TRBJ2-3

CDR3aa: CASSPTSGVPTQYF
CDR3nt: TGTGCCAGCAGCCCGACTAGCGGGGTCCCGACCCAGTACTTC
v_gene: TRBV3-1/TRBV3-2
d_gene: TRBD2
len: 14
abundance: -
j_gene: TRBJ2-5

CDR3aa: CASRPRDSATGGYTF
CDR3nt: TGTGCCAGCAGACCCCGGGACAGCGCAACTGGTGGCTACACCTTC
v_gene: TRBV5-5
d_gene: TRBD1
len: 15
abundance: -
j_gene: TRBJ1-2

CDR3aa: CASSFPPFGGNQPQHF
CDR3nt: TGTGCCAGCAGTTTTCCCCCGTTCGGAGGCAATCAGCCCCAGCATTTT
v_gene: TRBV28
d_gene: -
len: 16
abundance: -
j_gene: TRBJ1-5

CDR3aa: CATSRVEEWNTEAFF
CDR3nt: TGTGCCACCAGCAGAGTCGAAGAGTGGAACACTGAAGCTTTCTTT
v_gene: TRBV15
d_gene: -
len: 15
abundance: few
j_gene: TRBJ1-1

CDR3aa: CASSLEAGRQETQYF
CDR3nt: TGCGCCAGCAGCTTAGAAGCGGGGAGGCAAGAGACCCAGTACTTC
v_gene: TRBV5-1
d_gene: TRBD2
len: 15
abundance: -
j_gene: TRBJ2-5

CDR3aa: CASSALTGGNNEKLFF
CDR3nt: TGTGCCAGTAGTGCCTTGACAGGGGGCAATAATGAAAAACTGTTTTTT
v_gene: TRBV19
d_gene: TRBD1
len: 16
abundance: -
j_gene: TRBJ1-4

CDR3aa: CAISESGRPPTDTQYF
CDR3nt: TGTGCCATCAGTGAGTCGGGGAGGCCCCCTACAGATACGCAGTATTTT
v_gene: TRBV10-3
d_gene: -
len: 16
abundance: -
j_gene: TRBJ2-3

CDR3aa: CASSPNPSGDYEQYF
CDR3nt: TGTGCCAGCTCACCTAACCCTAGCGGGGATTACGAGCAGTACTTC
v_gene: TRBV18
d_gene: TRBD2
len: 15
abundance: -
j_gene: TRBJ2-7

CDR3aa: CASSGGEAYGYTF
CDR3nt: TGCGCCAGCAGCGGGGGGGAGGCCTATGGCTACACCTTC
v_gene: TRBV4-1
d_gene: -
len: 13
abundance: -
j_gene: TRBJ1-2

CDR3aa: CAWSVQRGRVSTEAFF
CDR3nt: TGTGCCTGGAGTGTACAGAGGGGGCGCGTTTCTACTGAAGCTTTCTTT
v_gene: TRBV30
d_gene: TRBD1
len: 16
abundance: -
j_gene: TRBJ1-1

CDR3aa: CASSLAPYTEAFF
CDR3nt: TGTGCCAGCAGCCTAGCCCCGTACACTGAAGCTTTCTTT
v_gene: TRBV9
d_gene: -
len: 13
abundance: -
j_gene: TRBJ1-1

CDR3aa: CASSSPAGAGGYTF
CDR3nt: TGTGCCAGCAGCTCTCCGGCGGGCGCCGGGGGCTACACCTTC
v_gene: TRBV5-6
d_gene: -
len: 14
abundance: -
j_gene: TRBJ1-2

CDR3aa: CAISEFPGQGFVNSMNTEAFF
CDR3nt: TGTGCCATCAGTGAGTTCCCGGGACAGGGATTCGTAAACTCCATGAACACTGAAGCTTTCTTT
v_gene: TRBV10-3
d_gene: TRBD1
len: 21
abundance: -
j_gene: TRBJ1-1

CDR3aa: CASSPGTDYSPLHF
CDR3nt: TGTGCCAGCAGCCCCGGGACAGATTATTCACCCCTCCACTTT
v_gene: TRBV5-4
d_gene: TRBD1
len: 14
abundance: -
j_gene: TRBJ1-6

CDR3aa: CASTLTGSNQPQHF
CDR3nt: TGTGCCAGCACCCTCACTGGTAGCAATCAGCCCCAGCATTTT
v_gene: TRBV2
d_gene: -
len: 14
abundance: -
j_gene: TRBJ1-5

CDR3aa: CASSIGPYPGGYGYTF
CDR3nt: TGTGCCAGCAGCATAGGACCCTACCCGGGAGGATATGGCTACACCTTC
v_gene: TRBV7-2
d_gene: -
len: 16
abundance: many
j_gene: TRBJ1-2

CDR3aa: CANSLEGRPLGYTF
CDR3nt: TGTGCCAACAGCTTGGAGGGGCGCCCCTTGGGCTACACCTTC
v_gene: TRBV5-8
d_gene: -
len: 14
abundance: -
j_gene: TRBJ1-2

CDR3aa: CASGGGGDGYGYTF
CDR3nt: TGTGCCAGCGGGGGGGGTGGCGACGGATATGGCTACACCTTC
v_gene: TRBV6-5
d_gene: -
len: 14
abundance: few
j_gene: TRBJ1-2

CDR3aa: CASLSTGSAGYGYTF
CDR3nt: TGTGCCAGCTTGTCCACAGGGAGCGCCGGCTATGGCTACACCTTC
v_gene: TRBV28
d_gene: -
len: 15
abundance: -
j_gene: TRBJ1-2

CDR3aa: CASSDRDSNTEAFF
CDR3nt: TGTGCCAGCAGTGATCGGGACAGCAACACTGAAGCTTTCTTT
v_gene: TRBV6-1
d_gene: TRBD1
len: 14
abundance: -
j_gene: TRBJ1-1

CDR3aa: CASSQDGGGETREWTQYF
CDR3nt: TGCGCCAGCAGCCAGGATGGGGGAGGAGAGACCCGAGAGTGGACCCAGTACTTC
v_gene: TRBV4-3
d_gene: -
len: 18
abundance: few
j_gene: TRBJ2-5

CDR3aa: CAWSTTGVWNEQFF
CDR3nt: TGTGCCTGGAGTACAACGGGAGTCTGGAATGAGCAGTTCTTC
v_gene: TRBV30
d_gene: -
len: 14
abundance: -
j_gene: TRBJ2-1

CDR3aa: CASSQAGQLGETQYF
CDR3nt: TGTGCCAGCAGCCAAGCAGGGCAGCTGGGGGAGACCCAGTACTTC
v_gene: TRBV3-1/TRBV3-2
d_gene: -
len: 15
abundance: -
j_gene: TRBJ2-5

CDR3aa: CASSFSAPAGEQFF
CDR3nt: TGTGCCAGCAGTTTTTCGGCGCCGGCGGGGGAGCAGTTCTTC
v_gene: TRBV2
d_gene: -
len: 14
abundance: -
j_gene: TRBJ2-1

CDR3aa: CASSLQGTYGYTF
CDR3nt: TGTGCCAGCAGTTTACAGGGTACCTATGGCTACACCTTC
v_gene: TRBV27
d_gene: -
len: 13
abundance: -
j_gene: TRBJ1-2

CDR3aa: CASSLGLAGHQETQYF
CDR3nt: TGTGCCAGCAGTTTGGGACTAGCGGGGCATCAAGAGACCCAGTACTTC
v_gene: TRBV6-6
d_gene: TRBD2
len: 16
abundance: -
j_gene: TRBJ2-5

CDR3aa: CASSRRRSEGDGYTF
CDR3nt: TGTGCCAGCAGCAGGAGACGGAGTGAGGGGGATGGCTACACCTTC
v_gene: TRBV21-1
d_gene: -
len: 15
abundance: few
j_gene: TRBJ1-2

CDR3aa: CASSPRGLDEQYF
CDR3nt: TGTGCCAGCTCACCTAGGGGGCTGGACGAGCAGTACTTC
v_gene: TRBV18
d_gene: TRBD1
len: 13
abundance: -
j_gene: TRBJ2-7

CDR3aa: CASSIFRVPSTDTQYF
CDR3nt: TGTGCCAGTAGTATTTTCCGGGTCCCAAGCACAGATACGCAGTATTTT
v_gene: TRBV19
d_gene: -
len: 16
abundance: -
j_gene: TRBJ2-3

CDR3aa: CASRIYRDRGVYEQYF
CDR3nt: TGTGCCAGCAGAATATACAGGGACAGGGGGGTCTACGAGCAGTACTTC
v_gene: TRBV27
d_gene: TRBD1
len: 16
abundance: -
j_gene: TRBJ2-7

CDR3aa: CASSQPTDTTNEKLFF
CDR3nt: TGTGCCAGCAGTCAACCGACGGACACAACTAATGAAAAACTGTTTTTT
v_gene: TRBV5-6
d_gene: -
len: 16
abundance: -
j_gene: TRBJ1-4

CDR3aa: CASSFRDTYGYTF
CDR3nt: TGTGCCAGCAGTTTTAGGGACACCTATGGCTACACCTTC
v_gene: TRBV28
d_gene: -
len: 13
abundance: -
j_gene: TRBJ1-2

CDR3aa: CASSIGDRVYEQYF
CDR3nt: TGTGCCAGTAGTATAGGAGACAGGGTCTACGAGCAGTACTTC
v_gene: TRBV19
d_gene: TRBD1
len: 14
abundance: -
j_gene: TRBJ2-7

CDR3aa: CSVGQGGGADRGYTF
CDR3nt: TGCAGCGTGGGACAGGGGGGAGGCGCGGATAGGGGCTACACCTTC
v_gene: TRBV29-1
d_gene: TRBD1
len: 15
abundance: once
j_gene: TRBJ1-2